This record looks at one T cell receptor beta chain sequence and its context. Its target is not known. Profiled with immunoSEQ multiplex PCR; TCRdb holds only in-frame clones, not every one. The sample has about 100,000 clones; about 88% are singletons. This record comes from a study of T cell responses to AZD1222 COVID-19 vaccine. Study-wide findings and caveats: Within unmutated variant regions lay the reported targets of nearly half of spike-specific TCRs. An increase in Spike-specific TCR breadth and depth was observed after two AZD1222 doses.

CDR1 SNHLY and CDR2 FYNNEI come from the germline V gene. The CDR3 length is 12 residues. J was trimmed by 5 bases and V by 10 bases; bases with no gene match: 7. This sample comprised peripheral blood, obtained on day 0 of AZD1222 vaccination. The chain employs TRBV2 and TRBJ2-7, with 8 positions matching TRBD2. This sequence originates from an adult in good health. CDR3 in amino acids: CATGGVAHEQYF. CDR3 DNA sequence: TGTGCCACCGGGGGGGTCGCCCACGAGCAGTACTTC.